This TCR beta chain was obtained from a study of early T cells in non-severe SARS-CoV-2 infection. Turning to the study itself: The chains were unpaired, and the sequenced material was bulk RNA from unsorted whole blood.

Study results and limitations: VDJdb matching favored anti-spike CD8 responses, missing private and CD4 specificities.

The germline V and J ends were trimmed by 6 bases and 8 bases, with 19 bases remaining between them. The CDR3 length is 13 residues. The germline V gene has CDR1 DFQATT and CDR2 SNEGSKA (reference sequence). A remark on this clonotype: The target antigen is unknown.

Attachment of unique molecular identifiers was made to individual cDNA molecules. TCRdb ran MiXCR on the 5' RACE reads and lists one entry per CDR3 protein. The sample has more than 45,000 distinct CDR3 sequences, roughly 12% seen once. Sequencing used whole blood. The sequence derives from an adult who was a healthcare worker with PCR-confirmed SARS-CoV-2 infection or an uninfected control (not recorded which). This chain uses TRBV20-1 with TRBJ1-1; D unresolved. This CDR3 is CSAPTRPDSEAFF. As DNA, the CDR3 is TGCAGTGCCCCAACCCGACCGGATTCAGAAGCTTTCTTT.